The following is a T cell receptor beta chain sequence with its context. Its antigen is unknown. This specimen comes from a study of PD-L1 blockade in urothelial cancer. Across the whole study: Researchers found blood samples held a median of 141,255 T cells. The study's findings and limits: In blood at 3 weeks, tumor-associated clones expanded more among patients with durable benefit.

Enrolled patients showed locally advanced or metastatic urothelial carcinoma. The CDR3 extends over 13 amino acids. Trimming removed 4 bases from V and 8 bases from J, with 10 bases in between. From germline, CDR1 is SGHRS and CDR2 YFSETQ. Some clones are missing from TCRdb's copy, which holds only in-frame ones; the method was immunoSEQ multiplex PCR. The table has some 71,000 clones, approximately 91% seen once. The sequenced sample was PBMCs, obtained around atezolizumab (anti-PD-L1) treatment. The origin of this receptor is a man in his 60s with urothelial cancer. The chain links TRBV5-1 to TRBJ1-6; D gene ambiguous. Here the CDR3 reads CASSPEDYSPLHF. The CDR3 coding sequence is TGCGCCAGCAGCCCCGAGGACTATTCACCCCTCCACTTT. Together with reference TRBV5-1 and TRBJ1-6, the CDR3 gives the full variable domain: KAGVTQTPRYLIKTRGQQVTLSCSPISGHRSVSWYQQTPGQGLQFLFEYFSETQRNKGNFPGRFSGRQFSNSRSEMNVSTLELGDSALYLCASSPEDYSPLHFGNGTRLTVT.